This TCR beta chain was obtained from a study of CD8 T cells in ankylosing spondylitis. Study outcomes and limitations: Reportedly, matched ankylosing spondylitis synovial fluid was significantly enriched for disease-linked clones. In the blood and synovial fluid of reactive arthritis, some motif variants had been previously reported.

V was trimmed by 5 bases and J by 5 bases, leaving 16 bases between them. The CDR3 consists of 15 residues. CDR1 is SGHTA and CDR2 is FQGNSA in the germline V gene. TCRdb reanalysed the 5' RACE reads using MiXCR and keeps one entry per CDR3 protein. The sample shows about 100,000 distinct CDR3 sequences, less than 25% of them seen only once. Remarks on this clonotype: Antigen specificity is unknown. A clone one base away is much larger, so this may be a read error.

The clonotype originates from a male donor with ankylosing spondylitis. V is TRBV7-2 and J is TRBJ1-5; no definite D call. Sequenced: synovial fluid, either unsorted or a sorted T cell fraction (not recorded which). DNA for the CDR3: TGTACCAGCAGCCTGCCATTTGATGGTCATCAGCCCCAGCATTTT. This codes for CTSSLPFDGHQPQHF.